One sample yielded the 26 T cell receptor beta chains listed below, sequenced in a study of blood T cell repertoires in COVID-19. This table comes from immunoSEQ multiplex PCR, and its TCRdb copy is limited to in-frame clones, with some not included. The sample lists over 150,000 clones; roughly 87% were seen once. Source material: peripheral blood. These receptors originate from a woman in her 70s with COVID-19, enrolled during active disease.

The chain couples TRBV30 to TRBJ2-1; 13 bases agree with TRBD2. Germline V lookup: CDR1 GTSNPN, CDR2 SVGIG (reference sequence). The CDR3 totals 15 residues. V was pared by 0 bases and J by 9 bases, with 5 bases of the junction left unmatched. The CDR3 sequence is CAWSVNRLAGGEQFF. Here the CDR3 DNA reads TGTGCCTGGAGTGTAAATAGACTAGCGGGAGGTGAGCAGTTCTTC. The variable domain in full, with the rest retrieved from reference TRBV30 and TRBJ2-1, is SQTIHQWPATLVQPVGSPLSLECTVEGTSNPNLYWYRQAAGRGLQLLFYSVGIGQISSEVPQNLSASRPQDRQFILSSKKLLLSDSGFYLCAWSVNRLAGGEQFFGPGTRLTVL.

The genes are TRBV6-2 or TRBV6-3 and TRBJ2-1, with 9 bases aligning to TRBD2. Germline V CDR1 and CDR2: MNHEY, SVGEGT. The CDR3 is 14 residues long. J lost 6 bases, V lost 6 bases, and 6 bases had no gene match. The CDR3 loop reads CASSASGKLNEQFF. The DNA for the CDR3 is TGTGCCAGCAGCGCTAGCGGGAAACTCAATGAGCAGTTCTTC.

The V call is TRBV6-6, the J call TRBJ2-7; D unclear. The germline V gene has CDR1 MNHNY and CDR2 SVGAGI (reference sequence). The CDR3 has 14 residues. V shed 6 bases and J shed 3 bases, with 15 bases lying between them. The CDR3 DNA follows: TGTGCCAGCAGCACCCCAGGAATAGTCTACGAGCAGTACTTC. Translation gives CASSTPGIVYEQYF.

V is TRBV4-2 and J is TRBJ2-4, with 11 bases identical to TRBD1. Germline loops: CDR1 LGHNA, CDR2 YNFKEQ. The CDR3 covers 17 residues. Unmatched junction bases numbered 1, after V lost 0 bases and J lost 0 bases. CDR3 DNA sequence: TGTGCCAGCAGCCAAGAAGGGACAGGGGGAGCCAAAAACATTCAGTACTTC. Translation gives CASSQEGTGGAKNIQYF.

This clone was counted between two and nine times. This chain links TRBV7-9 with TRBJ1-5; D gene unclear. CDR3 length equals 14 residues. The V gene's germline CDR1 is SEHNR and CDR2 FQNEAQ (reference sequence). V was pared by 4 bases and J by 0 bases, with 7 bases between. CDR3 in amino acids: CASSSLYSNQPQHF. The CDR3, as DNA: TGTGCCAGCAGCTCACTCTATAGCAATCAGCCCCAGCATTTT.

This clone was seen more than once but under ten times. The chain uses TRBV7-9 and TRBJ2-3; 11 bases agree with TRBD2. Germline loops: CDR1 SEHNR, CDR2 FQNEAQ (reference sequence). Trimming took 5 bases from V and 5 from J; bases not matched to a gene: 6. This CDR3 region has 15 residues. The CDR3 is CASSQLAGVLDTQYF. For the CDR3, the DNA is TGTGCCAGCAGCCAACTAGCGGGAGTTTTAGATACGCAGTATTTT.

The chain has TRBV3-1 (or the pseudogene TRBV3-2) and TRBJ2-2, with D possibly being TRBD2 (6 bases). Germline CDR1 and CDR2: LGHDT and YNNKEL (reference sequence). Trimming cost V 3 bases and J 5 bases, with 10 bases left between them. The CDR3 contains 14 residues. For the CDR3, the DNA is TGTGCCAGCAGCCACTTGGGACTGACCGGGGAGCTGTTTTTT. It specifies CASSHLGLTGELFF.

V gene TRBV27 combines with J gene TRBJ1-1; a possible D gene is TRBD1 (6 bases). Deletions cut 4 bases from V and 2 bases from J, with 23 bases between. The CDR3 length is 18 residues. From germline, CDR1 is MNHEY and CDR2 SMNVEV (reference sequence). This chain's CDR3 is CASSYRVSVGQRNTEAFF. The CDR3 DNA sequence: TGTGCCAGCAGTTATAGGGTCTCGGTTGGACAGAGAAACACTGAAGCTTTCTTT.

The chain recombines TRBV6-5 with TRBJ1-5, with TRBD1 as a possible D gene (6 bases). CDR3 length: 15 residues. V was clipped by 3 bases and J by 4 bases, with 13 bases between them. The V gene's germline CDR1 is MNHEY and CDR2 SVGAGI. CDR3 DNA sequence: TGTGCCAGCAGTTATTCCGGGACAAAAAATCAGCCCCAGCATTTT. Translated: CASSYSGTKNQPQHF.

This rearrangement joins TRBV7-9 to TRBJ1-2, with TRBD1 matching over 8 bases. Germline V gives CDR1 SEHNR, CDR2 FQNEAQ (reference sequence). Trimming removed 5 bases from V and 5 bases from J; junction bases left unmatched: 13. The CDR3 covers 16 residues. In DNA form, the CDR3 reads TGTGCCAGCAGCCCAAGCGCGGCAGGGGGCGGTTATGGCTACACCTTC. Amino acids: CASSPSAAGGGYGYTF. Drawing the rest from reference TRBV7-9 and TRBJ1-2, the complete variable domain is DTGVSQNPRHKITKRGQNVTFRCDPISEHNRLYWYRQTLGQGPEFLTYFQNEAQLEKSRLLSDRFSAERPKGSFSTLEIQRTEQGDSAMYLCASSPSAAGGGYGYTFGSGTRLTVV.

This clone was seen a few times. The CDR3 reads CAIRRQGASYEQYF. The CDR3 DNA reads as TGTGCCATCAGGAGACAGGGGGCCTCCTACGAGCAGTACTTC. This chain links TRBV10-3 with TRBJ2-7, with 10 bases lining up with TRBD1. Germline V CDR1 and CDR2: ENHRY, SYGVKD. Unmatched junction bases numbered 2, after V lost 6 bases and J lost 0 bases. This CDR3 has 14 residues.

The chain couples TRBV27 to TRBJ1-5; 8 bases agree with TRBD1. Trimming took 4 bases from V and 0 from J; bases not matched to a gene: 2. The CDR3 covers 15 residues. Per germline, CDR1 MNHEY and CDR2 SMNVEV (reference sequence). The CDR3 is CASSYGQGSNQPQHF. CDR3 DNA: TGTGCCAGCAGTTACGGACAGGGTAGCAATCAGCCCCAGCATTTT.

The rearrangement joins TRBV4-1 to TRBJ2-7, with a possible D match to TRBD1 (6 bases). Trimming cost V 1 base and J 2 bases, with 12 bases left between them. The CDR3 runs to 15 residues. Germline values: CDR1 MGHRA, CDR2 YSYEKL. CDR3 region: CASSQGSGVAYEQYF. For the CDR3, the DNA is TGCGCCAGCAGCCAAGGTTCAGGGGTAGCCTACGAGCAGTACTTC.

The chain joins TRBV5-1 to TRBJ2-7, with TRBD1 matching 8 bases. The CDR3 sequence is 14 residues long. J gave up 7 bases and V 4 bases, and 10 bases lay outside the gene matches. Germline assignment: CDR1 SGHRS and CDR2 YFSETQ. CDR3 nucleotides: TGCGCCAGCAGCCCAGTTCCGACAGGGGTGGAGCAGTACTTC. This encodes CASSPVPTGVEQYF.

This clone was seen more than once but under ten times. The chain uses TRBV7-9 and TRBJ2-2; a weak D match, TRBD2 (5 bases). From germline, CDR1 is SEHNR and CDR2 FQNEAQ (reference sequence). The CDR3 extends over 15 amino acids. V was shortened by 5 bases and J by 1 base, with 11 bases between the two germline ends. The DNA for the CDR3 is TGTGCCAGCAGCCCACGGGCGGGGAACACCGGGGAGCTGTTTTTT. Amino acids: CASSPRAGNTGELFF.

This clone came up a few times. The genes are TRBV10-1 and TRBJ2-1; 8 positions match TRBD2. This CDR3 region has 19 residues. V dropped 9 bases and J dropped 2; count of bases not matched to a gene: 21. Germline CDR1 and CDR2: WNHNN and SYGVQD (reference sequence). DNA of the CDR3: TGCGCCAGAACCCTTCCTGGGGGAGAGACGGGAGGGACCTACAATGAGCAGTTCTTC. Residues: CARTLPGGETGGTYNEQFF.

The J gene is TRBJ2-5, the V gene TRBV12-5; the match to TRBD2 covers 8 bases. With 1 base clipped from V and 2 bases from J, the junction kept 9 bases outside the gene matches. The germline CDR1 and CDR2 sequences are LGHNT and FRNRAP. CDR3 length: 17 residues. CDR3 bases: TGTGCTAGTGGTTTGGCAATCGGGGGGGGGCTTCAAGAGACCCAGTACTTC. Its protein product is CASGLAIGGGLQETQYF.

J is TRBJ2-7 and V is TRBV19, with TRBD1 matching 7 bases. This CDR3 spans 17 amino acids. Germline CDR1 reads LNHDA; CDR2 reads SQIVND (reference sequence). Unmatched junction bases numbered 14, after V lost 3 bases and J lost 3 bases. CDR3 in amino acids: CASSMAGVGDSHYEQYF. The DNA for the CDR3 is TGTGCCAGTAGTATGGCCGGCGTGGGGGACAGTCACTACGAGCAGTACTTC. Together with reference TRBV19 and TRBJ2-7, the CDR3 gives the full variable domain: DGGITQSPKYLFRKEGQNVTLSCEQNLNHDAMYWYRQDPGQGLRLIYYSQIVNDFQKGDIAEGYSVSREKKESFPLTVTSAQKNPTAFYLCASSMAGVGDSHYEQYFGPGTRLTVT.

This rearrangement joins TRBV7-2 to TRBJ1-5; 8 nucleotides align to TRBD1. Germline CDR1 and CDR2: SGHTA and FQGNSA. This CDR3 spans 13 amino acids. V lost 6 bases to trimming and J lost 11 bases; unmatched junction nucleotides: 9. The CDR3 loop is CASSRTGQGSQHF. CDR3 DNA sequence: TGTGCCAGCAGTAGAACTGGACAGGGATCCCAGCATTTT.

On this clone: At the DNA level, this CDR3 is encoded by other sequences in the same sample as well. The chain has TRBV18 and TRBJ1-6; 7 bases are a match to TRBD1. The CDR3 loop spans 14 amino acids. With V trimmed by 2 bases and J by 5 bases, 0 bases remained unmatched. Germline lookup yields CDR1 KGHSH and CDR2 LQKENI. CDR3 sequence reads: CASSPTGDNSPLHF. DNA of the CDR3: TGTGCCAGCTCACCAACAGGGGATAATTCACCCCTCCACTTT. Together with reference TRBV18 and TRBJ1-6, the CDR3 gives the full variable domain: NAGVMQNPRHLVRRRGQEARLRCSPMKGHSHVYWYRQLPEEGLKFMVYLQKENIIDESGMPKERFSAEFPKEGPSILRIQQVVRGDSAAYFCASSPTGDNSPLHFGNGTRLTVT.

This clone was picked up a small number of times. The rearrangement uses TRBV6-5 and TRBJ2-7; 8 bases match TRBD1. This CDR3 has 13 amino acids. V dropped 6 bases and J dropped 6; count of bases not matched to a gene: 7. The V gene's germline CDR1 is MNHEY and CDR2 SVGAGI. DNA of the CDR3: TGTGCCAGCAGCATTATTACAGGGGGCGAGCAGTACTTC. It is translated as CASSIITGGEQYF.

V and J are TRBV9 and TRBJ1-2, with D possibly TRBD1 on 6 matching bases. Per the germline V gene, CDR1 is SGDLS and CDR2 is YYNGEE. The CDR3 loop spans 16 amino acids. V lost 1 base to trimming and J lost 7 bases, with 20 bases between them. Written as DNA, the CDR3 is TGTGCCAGCAGCGTACAGCCTGGGGGGGGGCTGAGTGGCTACACCTTC. As protein: CASSVQPGGGLSGYTF.

The chain couples TRBV11-2 to TRBJ1-2, with D hard to call. Trimming removed 5 bases at V and 3 bases at J, with 13 bases between. CDR3 length equals 14 residues. Germline V lookup: CDR1 SGHAT, CDR2 FQNNGV. This CDR3 reads CASSPFLGDYGYTF. The CDR3 DNA follows: TGTGCCAGCAGCCCATTTCTAGGTGACTATGGCTACACCTTC.

The sample holds one count of this clone. The chain combines TRBV7-2 with TRBJ2-7, with 8 nucleotides matching TRBD2. Germline loops: CDR1 SGHTA, CDR2 FQGNSA. CDR3 length equals 15 residues. J was trimmed by 4 bases and V by 5 bases; bases with no gene match: 10. In nucleotides, the CDR3 is TGTGCCAGCAGCCTCCGGGTAGCGGGATATTACGAGCAGTACTTC. As protein: CASSLRVAGYYEQYF.

This chain's CDR3 is CASSRYHLFLDVGGATGELFF. The CDR3 coding sequence is TGTGCCAGCTCACGCTACCACCTATTCTTGGACGTCGGAGGGGCCACCGGGGAGCTGTTTTTT. The chain uses TRBV18 and TRBJ2-2; a possible D gene is TRBD2 (6 bases). In germline, CDR1 is KGHSH, CDR2 LQKENI. V lost 4 bases and J 4 bases, leaving 31 bases between the germline ends. This CDR3 is built from 21 residues.

This chain uses TRBV3-1 (or the pseudogene TRBV3-2) with TRBJ1-1; 9 bases are shared with TRBD1. This CDR3 is 16 amino acids long. Per the germline V gene, CDR1 is LGHDT and CDR2 is YNNKEL (reference sequence). V dropped 4 bases and J dropped 1; count of bases not matched to a gene: 7. This CDR3 is CASSPTPGQGNTEAFF. As DNA, the CDR3 is TGTGCCAGCAGCCCCACTCCGGGACAGGGGAACACTGAAGCTTTCTTT.